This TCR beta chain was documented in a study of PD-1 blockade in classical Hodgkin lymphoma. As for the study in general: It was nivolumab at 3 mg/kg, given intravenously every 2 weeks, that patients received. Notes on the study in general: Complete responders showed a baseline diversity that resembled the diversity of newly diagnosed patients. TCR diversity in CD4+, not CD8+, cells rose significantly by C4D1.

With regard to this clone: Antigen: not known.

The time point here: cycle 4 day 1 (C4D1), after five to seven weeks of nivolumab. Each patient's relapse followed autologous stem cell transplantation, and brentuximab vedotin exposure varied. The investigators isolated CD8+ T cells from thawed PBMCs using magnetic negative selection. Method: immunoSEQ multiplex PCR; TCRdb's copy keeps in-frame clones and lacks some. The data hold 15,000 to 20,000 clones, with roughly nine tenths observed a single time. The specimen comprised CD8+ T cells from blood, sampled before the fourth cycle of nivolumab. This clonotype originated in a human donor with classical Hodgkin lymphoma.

This CDR3 reads CASSSRTGTENEQFF. The CDR3 DNA reads as TGTGCCAGCAGTTCAAGGACTGGAACCGAGAATGAGCAGTTCTTC. The V and J genes are TRBV6-5 and TRBJ2-1, with D possibly matching TRBD2 (5 bases). CDR3 size: 15 residues. Germline CDR1 reads MNHEY; CDR2 reads SVGAGI. V lost 4 bases and J 7 bases, leaving 17 bases between the germline ends.